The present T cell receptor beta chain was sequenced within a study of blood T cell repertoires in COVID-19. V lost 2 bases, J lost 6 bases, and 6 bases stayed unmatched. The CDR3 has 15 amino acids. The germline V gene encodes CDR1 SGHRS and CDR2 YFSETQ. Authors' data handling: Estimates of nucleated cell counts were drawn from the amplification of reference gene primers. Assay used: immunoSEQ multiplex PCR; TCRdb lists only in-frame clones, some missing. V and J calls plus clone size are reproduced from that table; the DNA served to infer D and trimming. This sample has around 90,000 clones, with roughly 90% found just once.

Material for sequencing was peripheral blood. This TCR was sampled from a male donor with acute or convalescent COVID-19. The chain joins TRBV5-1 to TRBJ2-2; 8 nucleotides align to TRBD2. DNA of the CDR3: TGCGCCAGCAGCTTTAGGATTAGCGGGGCCGGGGAGCTGTTTTTT. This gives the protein CASSFRISGAGELFF.